This T cell receptor (beta chain) was documented in a study of type 1 regulatory T cells. TCRdb reprocessed the reads via MiXCR and lists one record per CDR3 protein. The table records some 90,000 distinct CDR3 sequences, roughly 30% of them present only once. Only a few counts were recorded for this clonotype. Between the trimmed V and J ends, which lost 2 bases and 1 base, there was a span of 18 bases. The CDR3 spans 17 residues. The V gene's germline CDR1 is MNHEY and CDR2 SVGEGT. The material sequenced was CD4+ T cells, either the whole sample or a sorted fraction (not recorded which). The sequence derives from a human donor in good health. This chain links TRBV6-2 or TRBV6-3 with TRBJ2-7, with TRBD1 as a possible D gene (5 bases). CDR3 sequence (DNA): TGTGCCAGCAGTTACGGGGCCAGCCGCCTAAGATCCTACGAGCAGTACTTC. Its translation is CASSYGASRLRSYEQYF.